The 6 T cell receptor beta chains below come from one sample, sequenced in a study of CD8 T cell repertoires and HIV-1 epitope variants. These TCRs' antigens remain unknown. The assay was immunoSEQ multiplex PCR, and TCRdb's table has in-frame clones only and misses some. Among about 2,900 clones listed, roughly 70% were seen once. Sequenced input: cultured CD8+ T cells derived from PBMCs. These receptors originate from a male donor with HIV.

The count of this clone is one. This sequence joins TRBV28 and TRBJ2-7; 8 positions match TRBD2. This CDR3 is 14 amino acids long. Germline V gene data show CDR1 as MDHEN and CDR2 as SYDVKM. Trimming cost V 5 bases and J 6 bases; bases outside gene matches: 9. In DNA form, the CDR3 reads TGTGCCAGCAGTCCGGAAGCGGGAGTAAGCGAGCAGTACTTC. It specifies CASSPEAGVSEQYF.

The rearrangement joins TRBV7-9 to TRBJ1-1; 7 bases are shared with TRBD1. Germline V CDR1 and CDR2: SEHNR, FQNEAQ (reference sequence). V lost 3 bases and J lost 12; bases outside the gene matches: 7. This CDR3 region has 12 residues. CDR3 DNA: TGTGCCAGCAGCTTGCAGACAGGGAGGACTTTCTTT. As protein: CASSLQTGRTFF.

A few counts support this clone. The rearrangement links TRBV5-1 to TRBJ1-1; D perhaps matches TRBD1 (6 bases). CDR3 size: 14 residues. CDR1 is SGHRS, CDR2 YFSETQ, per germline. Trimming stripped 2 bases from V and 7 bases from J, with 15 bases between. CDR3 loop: CASSFTTKGDEAFF. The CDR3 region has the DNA TGCGCCAGCAGCTTCACCACCAAGGGGGATGAAGCTTTCTTT.

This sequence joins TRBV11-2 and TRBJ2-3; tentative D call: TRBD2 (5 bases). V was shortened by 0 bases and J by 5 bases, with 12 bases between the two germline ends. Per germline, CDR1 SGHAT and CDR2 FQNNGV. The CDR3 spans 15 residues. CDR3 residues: CASSLDGNAGDTQYF. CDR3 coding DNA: TGTGCCAGCAGCTTAGACGGGAATGCTGGAGATACGCAGTATTTT.

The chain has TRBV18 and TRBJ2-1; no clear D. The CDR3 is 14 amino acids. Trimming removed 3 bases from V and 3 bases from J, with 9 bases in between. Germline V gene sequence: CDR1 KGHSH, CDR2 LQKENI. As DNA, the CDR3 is TGTGCCAGCTCACCCGAGACAAACTACAATGAGCAGTTCTTC. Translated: CASSPETNYNEQFF.

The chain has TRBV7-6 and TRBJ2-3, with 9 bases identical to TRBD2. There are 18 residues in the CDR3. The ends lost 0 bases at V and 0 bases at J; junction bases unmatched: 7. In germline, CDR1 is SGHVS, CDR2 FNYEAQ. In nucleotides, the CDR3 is TGTGCCAGCAGCTTAGCGCGGGCTAGCGGGACGAGCACAGATACGCAGTATTTT. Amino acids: CASSLARASGTSTDTQYF.